The clone carrying this TCR beta chain has only one observation. Antigen specificity is unknown. Per the germline V gene, CDR1 is SGHTA and CDR2 is FQGNSA. The CDR3 extends over 15 amino acids. V shed 2 bases and J shed 5 bases, with 16 bases lying between them. Sorted T cells were CFSE-labeled and cultured 4 to 5 days with allogeneic regulatory or mature dendritic cells at 1:10. TCRdb's table, derived via immunoSEQ multiplex PCR, lists solely in-frame clones and lacks some. The sample records roughly 12,000 clones, over 85% being singletons. This entry comes from a study of regulatory dendritic cells for organ transplantation. Study outcomes and limitations: Memory CD8+ clonal expansion seemed more limited with regulatory than mature dendritic cells.

The V call is TRBV7-2, the J call TRBJ2-7; D is unresolved. Sequenced: naive CD8+ T cells from blood cultured with dendritic cells. Subset here: CD45RA+ naive T cells. This receptor was taken from a human donor in good health. The CDR3 coding sequence is TGTGCCAGCAGCTTAACGGGCAGCCGTATGGACGAGCAGTACTTC. Translating gives CASSLTGSRMDEQYF.